The subject of this entry is one T cell receptor beta chain. Antigen unknown. V was clipped by 2 bases and J by 4 bases, with 9 bases between them. The CDR3 length is 14 residues. Looked up from germline, CDR1 is MNHEY and CDR2 is SMNVEV (reference sequence). The data originate from a study of T cells in localized non-small cell lung cancer. The study's findings and limits: Of the tissues analyzed, uninvolved adjacent lung showed maximal T cell clonality, greater than tumor. Appearances in adjacent lung were noted for a median approximately 61 of the top 100 tumor clones.

The method was immunoSEQ multiplex PCR; TCRdb's version includes in-frame clones alone and lacks a portion of them. In the table there are 23,000 or so clones, roughly nine tenths of which are singletons. The receptor's source is a man aged 40 to 75 with stage III squamous cell lung carcinoma. The source was peripheral blood, collected before any cancer treatment. This rearrangement joins TRBV27 to TRBJ1-3; the D gene is possibly TRBD1 (5 bases). The CDR3 protein is CASSLQGPGNTIYF. CDR3 bases: TGTGCCAGCAGTTTACAGGGTCCAGGAAACACCATATATTTT.